The rows below give T cell receptor beta chains drawn from one sample of a study of radiotherapy plus CTLA-4 blockade in lung cancer. Data came from immunoSEQ multiplex PCR; TCRdb stores just in-frame clones and leaves some out. The sample contains about 98,000 clones, approximately 78% of which appear only once. The specimen comprised peripheral blood, sampled from a patient treated with radiotherapy plus ipilimumab. These receptors all come from a human donor with non-small cell lung cancer who had a partial response to radiotherapy plus ipilimumab. CDR3s include the opening cysteine and the closing phenylalanine or tryptophan. The size of a clone is reported for some rows only, either as once, few or many, or as a class for expanded clones.

clone size: few
V gene: TRBV28
J gene: TRBJ2-3
CDR3 protein: CASSSIPSGAPDTQYF

clone size: once
V gene: TRBV19
J gene: TRBJ2-1
CDR3 protein: CASSIMGQGYNEQFF

clone size: -
V gene: TRBV6-1
J gene: TRBJ2-7
CDR3 protein: CASSEARGRGFYEQYF

clone size: -
V gene: TRBV7-7
J gene: TRBJ2-1
CDR3 protein: CASSLRTSGYNEQFF

clone size: -
V gene: TRBV6-5
J gene: TRBJ1-1
CDR3 protein: CASRTRQGNTEAFF

clone size: -
V gene: TRBV6-5
J gene: TRBJ2-1
CDR3 protein: CASTPSGTKRRFF

clone size: -
V gene: TRBV2
J gene: TRBJ2-3
CDR3 protein: CASRSESGTDTQYF

clone size: -
V gene: TRBV12-5
J gene: TRBJ1-2
CDR3 protein: CASGPGGAPSLYGYTF

clone size: once
V gene: TRBV6-1
J gene: TRBJ2-3
CDR3 protein: CATRTSGTTDTQYF

clone size: -
V gene: TRBV11-2
J gene: TRBJ1-5
CDR3 protein: CASSPDPRGVRPQHF

clone size: -
V gene: TRBV5-4
J gene: TRBJ2-2
CDR3 protein: CASSPGQGAGTEELFF

clone size: -
V gene: TRBV2
J gene: TRBJ2-5
CDR3 protein: CASSPTRQPQETQYF

clone size: -
V gene: TRBV2
J gene: TRBJ2-2
CDR3 protein: CASSEGQWNTGELFF

clone size: few
V gene: TRBV11-2
J gene: TRBJ2-7
CDR3 protein: CASSSTGRSSYEQYF

clone size: -
V gene: TRBV28
J gene: TRBJ1-2
CDR3 protein: CASSIPGQGYGYTF

clone size: -
V gene: TRBV18
J gene: TRBJ1-2
CDR3 protein: CASSPGPGMRTDYGYTF

clone size: -
V gene: TRBV9
J gene: TRBJ2-3
CDR3 protein: CASSAQQGSFGTDTQYF

clone size: few
V gene: TRBV10-2
J gene: TRBJ2-7
CDR3 protein: CASSGNLPYEQYF

clone size: -
V gene: TRBV5-1
J gene: TRBJ2-5
CDR3 protein: CASSYTGGETQYF

clone size: -
V gene: TRBV5-1
J gene: TRBJ2-5
CDR3 protein: CASSPQQGGQETQYF

clone size: -
V gene: TRBV28
J gene: TRBJ1-2
CDR3 protein: CASTGDRGYTF

clone size: -
V gene: TRBV5-4
J gene: TRBJ1-3
CDR3 protein: CASSLDSLSGNTIYF

clone size: -
V gene: TRBV27
J gene: TRBJ1-4
CDR3 protein: CASSFSSVLNEKLFF

clone size: -
V gene: TRBV7-8
J gene: TRBJ2-1
CDR3 protein: CASSPQGGSFNEQFF